This record looks at one T cell receptor beta chain sequence and its context. The sample originates from a study of beta chain features in type 1 diabetes. Germline CDR1 and CDR2: LNHNV and YYDKDF (reference sequence). CDR3 length equals 14 residues. Trimming removed 0 bases from V and 8 bases from J, with 13 bases in between. Of the isolated RNA, all was reverse transcribed, and so the sequenced material was expressed TCRB transcripts. TCRdb's copy holds only in-frame clones and misses some; the assay was immunoSEQ multiplex PCR. The data contain hundreds of thousands of clones, more than 65% of them singletons.

Sample: naive CD4+ T cells from blood. The receptor was derived from a man between 25 and 39 years old in good health. The V and J genes are TRBV15 and TRBJ2-5; no firm D call. CDR3 in DNA: TGTGCCACCAGCAGAGACTCGTCTGGTAGAACCCAGTACTTC. Translated: CATSRDSSGRTQYF.